This T cell receptor beta chain was recovered during a study of cytomegalovirus exposure and HLA in healthy donors (dated by TCRdb to 2016 to 2017). Context from the whole study: In an earlier analysis of fewer than 750 of the donors, approximately 260 Gb of sequence data and about 110 million unique TCR beta sequences from roughly 200 million T cells were reported. An early release covering approximately 600 HLA-typed donors comprised roughly 300 gigabases of sequencing data and 65 million to 100 million unique TCR sequences. Among the approximately 420 genotyped donors, around 81% belonged to the genetic ancestry cluster associated with self-reported Caucasian donors. The aim of the study was to test whether cataloging public T cell receptors could identify signatures of past pathogen exposure. The study used immunosequencing to profile the T cell repertoires of some 600 subjects and linked those repertoires to cytomegalovirus serostatus. A separate validation cohort of 90 to 150 different subjects was used in addition to the approximately 700-subject first cohort. To predict cytomegalovirus infection status, the study brought together high-throughput TCR immunosequencing, statistical association of individual TCRs with disease status, and machine learning. A later analysis re-analyzed previously published TCR beta repertoires from 550 to 700 donors and added high-resolution HLA genotyping to study TCR occurrence patterns. The later analysis used no new phenotypic data to find candidate immune exposures, relying instead on TCR beta sequences and their occurrence across donors. An earlier analysis of some 500 of the donors applied high-throughput TCR beta sequencing to assess whether each TCR beta V gene segment acted as functional or pseudogenic. Donor age, sex, ethnicity and CMV serostatus were compiled alongside the repertoire data. A later genetic analysis took genome-wide SNP genotypes for about 55% of the roughly 670 donors and used that subset as a discovery cohort. All discovery cohort repertoires had been generated using a single sequencing platform. HLA typing included class I and class II loci at four-digit resolution. Typing coverage varied by locus: about 629-640 donors for A, B, C, DRB1 and DQB1; some 520 for DQA1; approximately 610 for DPA1; some 470 for DPB1. About five DR-DQ haplotypes were treated as single units for association and clustering because of strong linkage in the cohort. Across some 400 genotyped donors of the cohort, an average of about 200,000 unique TCR beta nucleotide sequences per donor were sequenced, and approximately 19% of those sequences were non-productive.

Concerning this clone: No cognate antigen has been identified for it. Per-nucleotide qualities are absent, and no much larger clonotype sits a single base away.

The cohort was made up of under 800 healthy bone marrow donors. At the time of sampling, all cohort members were nominally healthy, though unrecorded immune exposures were likely present. The donor tested CMV seropositive and was one of the 289 seropositive cohort members. Every donor gave a peripheral blood sample, and the peripheral blood mononuclear cells from that sample were used for TCR beta sequencing. Genomic DNA extraction from the blood cell samples was performed with the Qiagen DNeasy Blood Extraction Kit. V is shortened by 0 bases, J by 7 bases, and the region joining them spans 14 bases. CDR3 length: 15 amino acids, cysteine to phenylalanine. The DNA shown is the 45-base CDR3, in frame from base 1. In the germline V gene, CDR1 corresponds to SGDLS and CDR2 to YYNGEE. The library was made by the immunoSEQ multiplex PCR assay. The multiplex PCR relied on a mix of 60 forward primers for TCR Vbeta segments and 13 reverse primers for TCR Jbeta segments. A multiplex PCR assay on genomic DNA amplified the CDR3 region of rearranged TCR beta genes. Amplified TCR beta libraries were sequenced as 87-base-pair reads on the Illumina HiSeq System. In the authors' own workflow: A later analysis tallied around 82 million unique TCR beta chains across the 640 or so repertoires, and around 10 million of those chains were shared by two or more donors. A nearest-neighbor algorithm error-corrected the raw reads and collapsed the reads into unique sequences, merging closely related sequences to remove PCR and sequencing errors. CDR3 sequences were aligned to IMGT reference sequences to assign V, D and J gene segments. For a sequence to be retained, at least a six-nucleotide match to both a V gene segment and a J gene segment was required. A rearrangement was called productive if the CDR3 had no stop codons and remained in frame with V and J, and every other rearrangement was called non-productive. Following IMGT convention, CDR3 was defined as the stretch from the second conserved V-encoded cysteine to the conserved J-encoded phenylalanine. The earlier analysis of about 640 of the donors excluded any sequence lacking an unambiguous match to a single V gene segment. An earlier analysis of over 450 of the donors classified V segments as functional when productive rearrangements were above 56.7% and as segregating when the standard deviation between donors was above 5%. To diagnose cytomegalovirus status from the catalog of TCR beta chain sequences, a statistical classification framework was built. A later analysis assigned V and J genes by comparing TCR nucleotide sequences with IMGT/GENE-DB human TR gene sequences. In a later analysis, CDR3 sequences and most-parsimonious VDJ recombination scenarios were assigned using the TCRdist pipeline. A later analysis defined each TCR beta chain by its CDR3 amino acid sequence plus V-gene family, and excluded reads lacking a unique V-gene family. A later analysis removed 500 to 650 highly shared, low-generation-probability nucleotide sequences to deal with suspected cross-contamination and a sequencing artifact. A later analysis calculated a clonal expansion index for each public chain from normalized within-repertoire ranks of inferred template counts. In a later analysis, generation probabilities were computed using a VDJ recombination model fitted to out-of-frame rearrangements, and the results were checked against IGoR. A later analysis scored TCR-TCR, TCR-HLA and TCR-CMV co-occurrence with hypergeometric tests, applying a repertoire-size bias correction to TCR pairs. A later analysis estimated false discovery rates by permuting HLA or CMV assignments 20 times. In a later analysis, co-occurring TCRs were grouped using DBSCAN, with TCRdist sequence similarity added in when clustering inside HLA-allele-positive subsets. Repertoires with fewer than 30,000 or more than 120,000 public chains were left out of co-occurrence clustering, as were several repertoires with anomalous nucleotide sharing. Entries here come from immuneACCESS through TCRdb and include only in-frame sequences with V and J called. Some clones fail to appear in such tables; in the studies checked, an unresolved V gene covers under half of the shortfall, and the cause of the remainder is unknown. V, J and clone size are taken as reported in that table, and D and trimming were inferred from the DNA itself. The sample profile shows roughly 130,000 clones; just under 75% of them were found once. Of the sample, approximately 7% is held by the ten largest clones.

The investigation overall reported the following: In vitro tests confirmed that a few of the cytomegalovirus-associated TCR beta chains recognize cytomegalovirus antigens. The authors suggested that the approach could potentially be generalized to other disease states and immunological phenotypes. When HLA alleles, especially DR and DQ, strongly co-occurred, attributing TCR associations to individual alleles was difficult. In a later genetic analysis, a missense DCLRE1C variant was associated with V-gene and J-gene trimming of TCR beta chains, and the association was replicated in an independent cohort. The sequencing pipeline was judged likely to have produced a cluster of highly shared sequence variants as a technical artifact. Broadly in line with IMGT annotations, most TCR beta V segments showed up in productive rearrangements about 87% or about 30% of the time in an earlier analysis of 587 of the donors. HLA typing was unavailable for some donors at each locus, so association tests used only the typed subset. A further reported finding was that TCR beta sequences accurately predicted the HLA-A and HLA-B alleles for most subjects in the first cohort. Sequencing depth was assumed to be roughly uniform across donors in the presence/absence analyses, though that assumption may not hold. In a later analysis, most CMV-associated TCR beta chains were found to appear HLA-restricted, with HLA associations seemingly driven largely by CMV exposure. The classifier was reported to diagnose cytomegalovirus status with high specificity and sensitivity in both the original and validation cohorts. A later analysis associated about 17,000 TCR beta sequences with specific HLA alleles at a false discovery rate of 0.05. Only TCR beta chains were sequenced in this cohort, and the absence of alpha or paired-chain data limited detectable features. According to a later analysis, TCR association rates differed among HLA loci, with DRB1 alleles showing the most associated TCRs and HLA-C alleles showing the fewest. The only immune exposure information available for the cohort was CMV serostatus. The study listed 164 TCR beta chains as associated with cytomegalovirus. Because the 87-base-pair reads could not distinguish some IMGT-functional V segments, including TRBV6-2 and TRBV6-3, those segments were excluded. Compared with equally common non-associated chains, HLA-associated TCR beta chains in a later analysis were more clonally expanded and had lower generation probabilities. Linkage disequilibrium might explain the correlated functional status among segregating V segments, but an unknown experimental factor could not be ruled out. Because counts were too low, roughly 18 rarely observed V segments, including chromosome 9 orphons, were left out of the earlier analysis of about 620 of the donors. According to a later genetic analysis, donors in an Asian-associated ancestry cluster had fewer N-insertions in productive TCRs than the approximately 690-donor mean. In a later analysis, several top co-occurrence clusters were reported to appear linked to parvovirus B19, influenza, CMV and Epstein-Barr virus. Across donors, most TCR sequences were observed very rarely, whereas some public TCRs were present in many individuals.

The specimen sequenced was PBMCs. The chain joins TRBV9 to TRBJ2-4; D gene: possibly TRBD1, on 5 matching bases. The TCR was taken from a man aged 40-50 years in good health and CMV-seropositive. The nucleotides are TGTGCCAGCAGCGTAGAAGTAGGGGTTAAGAACATTCAGTACTTC. It is translated as CASSVEVGVKNIQYF.